This paragraph covers one T cell receptor (beta chain) sequence. Antigen unknown. These data come from a study of CD8+ T cells in alopecia areata. Points from the study as a whole: Scalp samples also yield sequences from resident alphabeta T cells of normal skin.

V lost 6 bases to trimming and J lost 6 bases, with 10 bases between them. The CDR3 spans 11 residues. Germline CDR1 and CDR2: SQVTM and ANQGSEA. Treatment: oral pan-JAK inhibitor, 5-10 mg twice daily. Extracted RNA was reverse transcribed, and the resulting cDNA served as sequencing template. Sequenced by immunoSEQ multiplex PCR; TCRdb stores in-frame clones only, minus some. The data show 150,000 to 200,000 clones, about 65% seen once. This receptor was obtained from a human donor with alopecia areata. This specimen was CD4+ T cells sorted from blood, taken between weeks 49 and 50, from a patient treated with tofacitinib. V gene TRBV29-1 combines with J gene TRBJ2-3; no clear D gene. CDR3 coding DNA: TGCAGCGTCACTACGGTCGATACGCAGTATTTT. Amino acids: CSVTTVDTQYF.